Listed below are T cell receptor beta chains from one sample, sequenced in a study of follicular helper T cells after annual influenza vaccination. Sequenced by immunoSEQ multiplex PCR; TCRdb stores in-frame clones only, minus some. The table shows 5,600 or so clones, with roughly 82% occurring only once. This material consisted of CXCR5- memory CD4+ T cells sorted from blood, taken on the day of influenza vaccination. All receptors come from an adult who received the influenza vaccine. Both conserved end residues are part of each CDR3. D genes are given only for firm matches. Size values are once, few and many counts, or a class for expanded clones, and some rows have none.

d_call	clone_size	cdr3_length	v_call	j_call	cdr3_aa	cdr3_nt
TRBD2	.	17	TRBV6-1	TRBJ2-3	CASSEILAGGWADTQYF	TGTGCCAGCAGTGAAATCCTAGCGGGAGGGTGGGCAGATACGCAGTATTTT
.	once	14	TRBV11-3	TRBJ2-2	CASSTTYNTGELFF	TGTGCCAGCAGTACGACATACAACACCGGGGAGCTGTTTTTT
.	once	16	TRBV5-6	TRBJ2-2	CASSARRSLYTGELFF	TGTGCCAGCAGCGCCAGGAGAAGCCTTTACACCGGGGAGCTGTTTTTT
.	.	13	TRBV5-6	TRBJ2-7	CASSIRPGYEQYF	TGTGCCAGCAGCATCAGGCCCGGGTACGAGCAGTACTTC
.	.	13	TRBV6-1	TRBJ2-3	CASSEVFQDTQYF	TGTGCCAGCAGTGAAGTCTTTCAAGATACGCAGTATTTT
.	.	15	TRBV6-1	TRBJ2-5	CASSEPGTSIKTQYF	TGTGCCAGCAGTGAACCCGGGACATCCATAAAGACCCAGTACTTC
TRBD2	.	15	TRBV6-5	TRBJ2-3	CASSANLAGPDTQYF	TGTGCCAGCAGTGCTAACCTAGCGGGCCCCGATACGCAGTATTTT
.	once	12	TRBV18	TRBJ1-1	CASSPAGREAFF	TGTGCCAGCTCACCGGCAGGTCGAGAAGCTTTCTTT
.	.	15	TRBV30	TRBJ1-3	CAWSADSDSGNTIYF	TGTGCCTGGAGTGCGGACAGTGATAGTGGAAACACCATATATTTT
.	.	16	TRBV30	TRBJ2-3	CAWSDGSGQRTDTQYF	TGTGCCTGGAGTGACGGGAGCGGACAGAGGACAGATACGCAGTATTTT
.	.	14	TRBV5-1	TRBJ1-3	CASSPLSSGNTIYF	TGCGCCAGCAGCCCCCTAAGCTCTGGAAACACCATATATTTT